Below, 5 T cell receptor beta chains from the same sample are listed, as sequenced in a study of shared clonotypes between healthy human individuals. Method: immunoSEQ multiplex PCR; TCRdb's copy keeps in-frame clones and lacks some. The data contain around 1.5 million clones, nearly 99% of them singletons. The specimen was naive CD4+ T cells sorted from blood. Subset in this sample: CD45RA+ positively selected. The receptors were sampled from a man aged 25-45 years in good health.

The chain links TRBV5-1 to TRBJ2-1; maybe TRBD1 (5 bases). The V gene's germline CDR1 is SGHRS and CDR2 YFSETQ. With 3 bases removed from V and 10 bases from J, the gap between germline ends came to 11 bases. The CDR3 totals 12 residues. CDR3 bases: TGCGCCAGCAGCTCACATCGACAGGAGCAGTTCTTC. Its protein is CASSSHRQEQFF. The variable domain in full, completed from reference TRBV5-1 and TRBJ2-1, reads KAGVTQTPRYLIKTRGQQVTLSCSPISGHRSVSWYQQTPGQGLQFLFEYFSETQRNKGNFPGRFSGRQFSNSRSEMNVSTLELGDSALYLCASSSHRQEQFFGPGTRLTVL.

The J gene is TRBJ1-4, the V gene TRBV5-1; 8 nucleotides line up with TRBD1. Trimming took 3 bases from V and 6 from J; bases not matched to a gene: 1. CDR1 is SGHRS and CDR2 is YFSETQ in the germline V gene. The length of the CDR3 is 13 residues. The CDR3 region has the DNA TGCGCCAGCAGCTGGGGACAGGATGAAAAACTGTTTTTT. Protein sequence: CASSWGQDEKLFF. The full variable domain, in which reference TRBV5-1 and TRBJ1-4 provide the parts outside the CDR3, is KAGVTQTPRYLIKTRGQQVTLSCSPISGHRSVSWYQQTPGQGLQFLFEYFSETQRNKGNFPGRFSGRQFSNSRSEMNVSTLELGDSALYLCASSWGQDEKLFFGSGTQLSVL.

This sequence joins TRBV28 and TRBJ2-1; 10 positions match TRBD2. This CDR3 comprises 12 residues. V was pared by 8 bases and J by 9 bases, with 4 bases of the junction left unmatched. The germline V gene encodes CDR1 MDHEN and CDR2 SYDVKM. CDR3 bases: TGTGCCAGCCAGCGGGAGGGCGGTGAGCAGTTCTTC. This sequence encodes CASQREGGEQFF.

The genes are TRBV2 and TRBJ2-5; a weak D match, TRBD1 (5 bases). V lost 3 bases and J lost 1, with 12 bases in between. The CDR3 totals 15 residues. Per germline, CDR1 SNHLY and CDR2 FYNNEI. The CDR3 region is CASSDISGIQETQYF. In DNA form, the CDR3 reads TGTGCCAGCAGTGATATTTCAGGGATCCAAGAGACCCAGTACTTC.

The rearrangement uses TRBV5-6 and TRBJ2-6; D unresolved. CDR3 size: 15 residues. From germline, CDR1 is SGHDT and CDR2 YYEEEE. Trimming removed 4 bases at V and 0 bases at J, with 8 bases between. CDR3 DNA: TGTGCCAGCAGCCTAAGAACCTCTGGGGCCAACGTCCTGACTTTC. The encoded protein is CASSLRTSGANVLTF.